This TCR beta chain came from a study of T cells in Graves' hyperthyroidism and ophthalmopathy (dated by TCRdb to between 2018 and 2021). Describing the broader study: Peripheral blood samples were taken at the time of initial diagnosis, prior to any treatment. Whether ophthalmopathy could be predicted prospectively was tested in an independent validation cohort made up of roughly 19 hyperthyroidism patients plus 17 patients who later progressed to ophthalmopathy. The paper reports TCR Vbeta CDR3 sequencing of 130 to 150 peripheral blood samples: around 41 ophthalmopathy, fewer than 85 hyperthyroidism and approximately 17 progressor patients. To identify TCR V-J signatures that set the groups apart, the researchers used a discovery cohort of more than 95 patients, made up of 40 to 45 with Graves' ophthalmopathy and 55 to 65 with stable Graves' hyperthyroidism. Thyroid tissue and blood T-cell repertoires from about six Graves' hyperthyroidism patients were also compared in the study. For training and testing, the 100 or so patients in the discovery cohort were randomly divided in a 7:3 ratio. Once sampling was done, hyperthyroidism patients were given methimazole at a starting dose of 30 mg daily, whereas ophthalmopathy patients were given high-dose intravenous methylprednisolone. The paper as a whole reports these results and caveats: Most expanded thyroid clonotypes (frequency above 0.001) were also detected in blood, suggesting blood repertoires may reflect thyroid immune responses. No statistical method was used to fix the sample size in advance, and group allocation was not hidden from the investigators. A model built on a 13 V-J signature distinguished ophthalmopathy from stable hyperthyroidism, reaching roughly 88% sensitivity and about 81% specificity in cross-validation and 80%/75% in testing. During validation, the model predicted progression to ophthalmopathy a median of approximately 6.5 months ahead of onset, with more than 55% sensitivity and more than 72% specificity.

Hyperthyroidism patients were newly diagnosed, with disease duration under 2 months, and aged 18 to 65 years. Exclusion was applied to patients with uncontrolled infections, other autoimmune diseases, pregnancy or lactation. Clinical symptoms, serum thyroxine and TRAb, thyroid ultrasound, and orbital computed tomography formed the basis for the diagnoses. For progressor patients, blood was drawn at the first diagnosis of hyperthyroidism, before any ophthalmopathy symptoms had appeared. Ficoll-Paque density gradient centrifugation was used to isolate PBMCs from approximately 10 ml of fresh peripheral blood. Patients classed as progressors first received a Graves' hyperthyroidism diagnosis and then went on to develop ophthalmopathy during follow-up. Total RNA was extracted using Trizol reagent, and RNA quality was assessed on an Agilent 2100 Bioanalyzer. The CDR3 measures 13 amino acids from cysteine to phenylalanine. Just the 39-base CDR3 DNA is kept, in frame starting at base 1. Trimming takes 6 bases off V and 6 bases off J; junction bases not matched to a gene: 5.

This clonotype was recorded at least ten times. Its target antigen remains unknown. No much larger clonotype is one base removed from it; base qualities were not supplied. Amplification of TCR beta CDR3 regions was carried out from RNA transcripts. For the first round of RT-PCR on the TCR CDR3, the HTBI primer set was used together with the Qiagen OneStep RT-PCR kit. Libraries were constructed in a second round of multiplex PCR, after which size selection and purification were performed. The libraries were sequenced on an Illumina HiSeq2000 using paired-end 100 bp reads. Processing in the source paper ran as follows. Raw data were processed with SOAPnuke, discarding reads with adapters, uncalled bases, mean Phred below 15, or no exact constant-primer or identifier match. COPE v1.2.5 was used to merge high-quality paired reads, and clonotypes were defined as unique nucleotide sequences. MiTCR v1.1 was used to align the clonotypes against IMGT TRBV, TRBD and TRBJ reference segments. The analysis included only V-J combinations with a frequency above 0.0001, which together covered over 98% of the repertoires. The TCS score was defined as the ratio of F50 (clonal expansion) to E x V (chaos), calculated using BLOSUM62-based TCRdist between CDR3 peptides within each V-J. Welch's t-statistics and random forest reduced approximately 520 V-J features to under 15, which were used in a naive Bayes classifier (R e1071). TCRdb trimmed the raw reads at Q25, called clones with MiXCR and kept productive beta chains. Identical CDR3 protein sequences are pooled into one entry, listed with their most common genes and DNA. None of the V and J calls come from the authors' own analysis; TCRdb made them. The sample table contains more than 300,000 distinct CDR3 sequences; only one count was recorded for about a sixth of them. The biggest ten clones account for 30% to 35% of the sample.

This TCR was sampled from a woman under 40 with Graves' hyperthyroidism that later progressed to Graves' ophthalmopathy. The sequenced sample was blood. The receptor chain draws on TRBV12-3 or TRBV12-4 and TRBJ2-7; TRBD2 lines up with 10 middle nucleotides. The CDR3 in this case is CASSPGLASEQYF. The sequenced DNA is TGTGCCAGCAGCCCGGGACTAGCGAGCGAGCAGTACTTC.